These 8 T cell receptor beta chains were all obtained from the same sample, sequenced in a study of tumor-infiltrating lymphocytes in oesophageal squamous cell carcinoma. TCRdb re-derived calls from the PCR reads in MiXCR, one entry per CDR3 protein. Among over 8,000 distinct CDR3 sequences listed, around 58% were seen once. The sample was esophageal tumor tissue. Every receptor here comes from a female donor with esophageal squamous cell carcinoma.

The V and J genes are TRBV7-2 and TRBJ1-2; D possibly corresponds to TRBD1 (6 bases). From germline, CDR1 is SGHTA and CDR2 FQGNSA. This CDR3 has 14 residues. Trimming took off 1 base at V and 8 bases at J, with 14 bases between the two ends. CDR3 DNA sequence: TGTGCCAGCAGCTTAGTGGCAGGGGTTGAAGGCTACACCTTC. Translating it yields CASSLVAGVEGYTF.

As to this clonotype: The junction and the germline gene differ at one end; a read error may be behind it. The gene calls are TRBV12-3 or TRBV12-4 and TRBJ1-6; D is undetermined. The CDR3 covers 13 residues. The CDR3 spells CASSLARLYEQYF. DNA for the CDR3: TGTGCCAGCAGTTTAGCCCGGCTCTACGAGCAGTACTTT.

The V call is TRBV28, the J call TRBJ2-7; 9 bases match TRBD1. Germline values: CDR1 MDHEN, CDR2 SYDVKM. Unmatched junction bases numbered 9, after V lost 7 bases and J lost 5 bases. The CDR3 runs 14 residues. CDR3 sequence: CASNPWTGAHEQYF. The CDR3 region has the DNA TGTGCCAGCAATCCGTGGACAGGGGCCCACGAGCAGTACTTC. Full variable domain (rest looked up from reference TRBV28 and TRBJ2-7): DVKVTQSSRYLVKRTGEKVFLECVQDMDHENMFWYRQDPGLGLRLIYFSYDVKMKEKGDIPEGYSVSREKKERFSLILESASTNQTSMYLCASNPWTGAHEQYFGPGTRLTVT.

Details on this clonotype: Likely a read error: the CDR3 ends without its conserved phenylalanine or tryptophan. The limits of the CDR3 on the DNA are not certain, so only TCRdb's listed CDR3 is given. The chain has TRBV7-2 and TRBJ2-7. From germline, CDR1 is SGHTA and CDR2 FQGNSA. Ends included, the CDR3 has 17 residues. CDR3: CASSLVPGSNYGYTFGS.

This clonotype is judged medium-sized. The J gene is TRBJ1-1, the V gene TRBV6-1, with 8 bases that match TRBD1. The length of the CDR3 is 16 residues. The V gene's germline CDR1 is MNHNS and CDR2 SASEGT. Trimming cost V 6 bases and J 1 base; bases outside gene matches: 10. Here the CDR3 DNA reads TGTGCCAGCAGCCACCCCGGGACAGGCCCGAACACTGAAGCTTTCTTT. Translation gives CASSHPGTGPNTEAFF.

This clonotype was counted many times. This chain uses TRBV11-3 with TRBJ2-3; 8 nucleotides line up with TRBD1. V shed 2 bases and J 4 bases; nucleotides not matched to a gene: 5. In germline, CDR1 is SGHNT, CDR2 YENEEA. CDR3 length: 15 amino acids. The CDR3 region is CASSLPRTGPDTQYF. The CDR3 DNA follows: TGTGCCAGCAGCTTACCACGGACAGGGCCAGATACGCAGTATTTT. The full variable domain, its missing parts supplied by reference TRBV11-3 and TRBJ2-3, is EAGVVQSPRYKIIEKKQPVAFWCNPISGHNTLYWYLQNLGQGPELLIRYENEEAVDDSQLPKDRFSAERLKGVDSTLKIQPAELGDSAVYLCASSLPRTGPDTQYFGPGTRLTVL.

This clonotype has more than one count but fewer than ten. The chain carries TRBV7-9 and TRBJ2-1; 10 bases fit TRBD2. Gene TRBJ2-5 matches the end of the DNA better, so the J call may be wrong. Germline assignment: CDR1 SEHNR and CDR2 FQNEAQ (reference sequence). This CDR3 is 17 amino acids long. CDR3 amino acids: CASSPLAGEVREETQYF. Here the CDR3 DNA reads TGTGCCAGCAGCCCCCTAGCGGGAGAGGTCCGGGAAGAGACCCAGTACTTC.

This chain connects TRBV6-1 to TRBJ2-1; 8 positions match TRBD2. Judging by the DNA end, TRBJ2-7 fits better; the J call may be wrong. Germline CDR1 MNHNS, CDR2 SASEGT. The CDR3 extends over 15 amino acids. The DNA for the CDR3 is TGTGCCAGCAGACTACAACTAGCGGATGGGGGAGAGCAGTACTTC. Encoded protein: CASRLQLADGGEQYF.